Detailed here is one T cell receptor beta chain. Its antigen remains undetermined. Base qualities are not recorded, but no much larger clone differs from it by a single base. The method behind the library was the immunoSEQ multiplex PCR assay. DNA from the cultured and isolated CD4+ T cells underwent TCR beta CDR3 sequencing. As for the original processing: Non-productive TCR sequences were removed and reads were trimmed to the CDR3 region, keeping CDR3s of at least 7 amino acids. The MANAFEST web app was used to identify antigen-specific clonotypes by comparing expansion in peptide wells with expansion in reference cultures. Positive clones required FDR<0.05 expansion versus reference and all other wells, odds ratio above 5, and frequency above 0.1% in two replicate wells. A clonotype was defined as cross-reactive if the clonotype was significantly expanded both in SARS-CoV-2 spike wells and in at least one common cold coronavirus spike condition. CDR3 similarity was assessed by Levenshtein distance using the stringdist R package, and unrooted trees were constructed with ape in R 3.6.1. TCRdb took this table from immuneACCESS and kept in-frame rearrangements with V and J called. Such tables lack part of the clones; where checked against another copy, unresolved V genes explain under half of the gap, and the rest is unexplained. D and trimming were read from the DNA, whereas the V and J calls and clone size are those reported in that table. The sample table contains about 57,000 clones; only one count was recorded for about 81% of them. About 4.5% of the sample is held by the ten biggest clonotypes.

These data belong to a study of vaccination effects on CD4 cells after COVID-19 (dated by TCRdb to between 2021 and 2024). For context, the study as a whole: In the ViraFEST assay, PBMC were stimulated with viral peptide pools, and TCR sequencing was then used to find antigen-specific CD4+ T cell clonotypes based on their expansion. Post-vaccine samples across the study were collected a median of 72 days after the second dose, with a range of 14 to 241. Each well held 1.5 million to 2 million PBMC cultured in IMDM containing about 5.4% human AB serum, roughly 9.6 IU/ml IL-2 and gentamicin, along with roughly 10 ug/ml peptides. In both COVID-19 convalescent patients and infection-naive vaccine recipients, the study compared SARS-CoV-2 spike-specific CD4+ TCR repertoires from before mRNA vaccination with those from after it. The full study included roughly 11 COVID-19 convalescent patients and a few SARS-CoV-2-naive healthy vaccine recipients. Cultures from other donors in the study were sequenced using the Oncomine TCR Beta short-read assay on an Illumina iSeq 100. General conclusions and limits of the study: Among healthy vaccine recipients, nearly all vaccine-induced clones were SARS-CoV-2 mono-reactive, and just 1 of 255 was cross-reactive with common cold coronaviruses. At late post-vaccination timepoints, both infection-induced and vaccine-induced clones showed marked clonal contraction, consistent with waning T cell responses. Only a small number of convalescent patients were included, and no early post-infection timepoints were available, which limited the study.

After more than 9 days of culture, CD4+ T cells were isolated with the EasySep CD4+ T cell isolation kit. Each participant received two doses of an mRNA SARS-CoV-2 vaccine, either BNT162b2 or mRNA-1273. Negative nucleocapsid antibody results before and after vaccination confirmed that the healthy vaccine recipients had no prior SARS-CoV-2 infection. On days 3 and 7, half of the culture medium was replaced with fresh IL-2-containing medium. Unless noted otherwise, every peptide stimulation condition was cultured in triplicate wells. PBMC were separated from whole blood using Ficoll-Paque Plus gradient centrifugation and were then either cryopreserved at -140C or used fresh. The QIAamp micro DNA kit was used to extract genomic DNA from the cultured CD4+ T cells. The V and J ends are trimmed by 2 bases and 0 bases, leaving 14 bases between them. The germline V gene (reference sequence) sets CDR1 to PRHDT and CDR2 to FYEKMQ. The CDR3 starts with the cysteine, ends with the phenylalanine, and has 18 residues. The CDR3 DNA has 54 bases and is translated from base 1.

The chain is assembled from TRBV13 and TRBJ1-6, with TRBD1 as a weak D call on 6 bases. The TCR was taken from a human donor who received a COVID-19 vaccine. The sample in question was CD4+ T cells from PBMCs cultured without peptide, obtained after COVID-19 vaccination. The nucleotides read TGTGCCAGCAGCTTAAGCGTGGTACAGGGCTCCTATAATTCACCCCTCCACTTT. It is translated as CASSLSVVQGSYNSPLHF.